A single sample is the source of the 17 T cell receptor beta chains below, sequenced in a study of blood T cell repertoires in COVID-19. Some clones are missing from TCRdb's copy, which holds only in-frame ones; the method was immunoSEQ multiplex PCR. The table includes some 300,000 clones, 88% detected once. The source material was peripheral blood. The receptors originated from a woman between 25 and 40 years old who had recovered from COVID-19.

This clone has only one observation. The chain uses TRBV28 and TRBJ2-7, with D tentatively TRBD2 (5 bases). CDR3 length equals 16 residues. The germline gives CDR1 MDHEN, CDR2 SYDVKM. Trimming took 0 bases from V and 0 from J, leaving 12 bases between them. CDR3 sequence (DNA): TGTGCCAGCAGTTTATGGGGCGGGTCTAGCTCCTACGAGCAGTACTTC. The encoded protein is CASSLWGGSSSYEQYF.

The chain links TRBV9 to TRBJ2-7; 10 bases line up with TRBD2. This CDR3 comprises 15 residues. Germline loops: CDR1 SGDLS, CDR2 YYNGEE. Trimming took 3 bases from V and 0 from J; bases not matched to a gene: 3. This chain's CDR3 is CASSGASGGSYEQYF. The CDR3 nucleotides are TGTGCCAGCAGCGGAGCTAGCGGGGGCTCCTACGAGCAGTACTTC.

The chain is built from TRBV30 and TRBJ1-5, with no clear D. CDR1 and CDR2 (germline): GTSNPN, SVGIG (reference sequence). This CDR3 is built from 13 residues. V gave up 0 bases and J gave up 1 base, with 4 bases separating them. The CDR3 region has the DNA TGTGCCTGGAGTGTAAGCAGCAATCAGCCCCAGCATTTT. This sequence encodes CAWSVSSNQPQHF.

V is TRBV4-1 and J is TRBJ2-1, with 7 positions matching TRBD1. The germline gives CDR1 MGHRA, CDR2 YSYEKL. With V trimmed by 3 bases and J by 5 bases, 10 bases remained unmatched. This CDR3 has 16 amino acids. This CDR3 reads CASSQERQGTHNEQFF. The CDR3 DNA is TGCGCCAGCAGCCAGGAAAGACAGGGAACACACAATGAGCAGTTCTTC.

This sequence joins TRBV19 and TRBJ1-1; no clear D. Deletions cut 6 bases from V and 3 bases from J, with 20 bases between. The CDR3 sequence is 16 residues long. Germline CDR1 is LNHDA and CDR2 is SQIVND (reference sequence). CDR3 sequence reads: CASRIWGERRDTEAFF. CDR3 in DNA: TGTGCCAGTAGAATTTGGGGAGAGCGCCGGGACACTGAAGCTTTCTTT.

The genes are TRBV3-1 (or the pseudogene TRBV3-2) and TRBJ2-7, with 8 positions matching TRBD1. Unmatched junction bases numbered 5, after V lost 4 bases and J lost 3 bases. The CDR3 consists of 14 residues. The germline V gene encodes CDR1 LGHDT and CDR2 YNNKEL (reference sequence). CDR3 DNA: TGTGCCAGCAGCCGAGACAGGGGAAACTACGAGCAGTACTTC. The encoded protein is CASSRDRGNYEQYF.

Many counts were recorded for this clone. J is TRBJ2-3 and V is TRBV20-1, with a possible D match to TRBD2 (6 bases). Germline CDR1 is DFQATT and CDR2 is SNEGSKA (reference sequence). CDR3 length: 11 amino acids. V lost 3 bases and J 14 bases, leaving 15 bases between the germline ends. The CDR3 protein is CSASGGNKRYF. CDR3 nucleotides: TGCAGTGCTAGTGGAGGGAACAAAAGGTATTTT.

The chain is built from TRBV4-2 and TRBJ2-3; tentatively, D is TRBD2 (6 bases). The CDR3 sequence is 14 residues long. V was pared by 4 bases and J by 6 bases, with 14 bases between. CDR1 and CDR2 (germline): LGHNA, YNFKEQ. DNA for the CDR3: TGTGCCAGCAGCCGGGACTCCCGAGAGGATACGCAGTATTTT. Residues: CASSRDSREDTQYF.

The chain employs TRBV6-5 and TRBJ2-5; D possibly corresponds to TRBD2 (6 bases). The CDR3 contains 13 residues. Per the germline V gene, CDR1 is MNHEY and CDR2 is SVGAGI. The CDR3 protein is CATKGPGGETQYF. The DNA of the CDR3 is TGTGCTACCAAGGGGCCCGGAGGGGAGACCCAGTACTTC.

This rearrangement joins TRBV3-1 (or the pseudogene TRBV3-2) to TRBJ2-5; D is unclear. Germline CDR1 is LGHDT and CDR2 is YNNKEL (reference sequence). The V and J ends lost 1 base and 1 base respectively, with 13 bases between them. This CDR3 has 16 amino acids. The CDR3 is CASSQGWSESQETQYF. The CDR3 bases are TGTGCCAGCAGCCAAGGATGGTCGGAGAGCCAAGAGACCCAGTACTTC.

The chain uses TRBV15 and TRBJ2-2; a possible D gene is TRBD1 (6 bases). Trimming shortened V by 0 bases and J by 6 bases, and 8 bases separated the two germline ends. Looked up from germline, CDR1 is LNHNV and CDR2 is YYDKDF (reference sequence). The length of the CDR3 is 14 residues. In DNA, the CDR3 is TGTGCCACCAGCAGAGATACAGGGCCCGGGGAGCTGTTTTTT. Translating gives CATSRDTGPGELFF.

The chain is built from TRBV6-5 and TRBJ2-7; D gene ambiguous. Germline values: CDR1 MNHEY, CDR2 SVGAGI. The CDR3 contains 12 residues. Trimming stripped 9 bases from V and 5 bases from J, with 14 bases between. CDR3 residues: CASGPYGHEQYF. In DNA form, the CDR3 reads TGTGCCAGTGGGCCGTACGGCCACGAGCAGTACTTC.

The V gene is TRBV4-2, the J gene TRBJ1-1; D perhaps matches TRBD1 (6 bases). Germline V CDR1 and CDR2: LGHNA, YNFKEQ. Trimming took 1 base from V and 4 from J, leaving 13 bases between them. The CDR3 is made up of 15 amino acids. Written as DNA, the CDR3 is TGTGCCAGCAGCCAAGTAGGGGGGGCGATCACTGAAGCTTTCTTT. Its translation is CASSQVGGAITEAFF.

This chain uses TRBV18 with TRBJ1-4; 8 nucleotides align to TRBD1. The CDR3 length is 16 residues. Germline-derived CDR1 and CDR2 are KGHSH and LQKENI. Unmatched junction bases numbered 3, after V lost 3 bases and J lost 0 bases. CDR3 sequence (DNA): TGTGCCAGCTCACCCGGGACAGGCTCAACTAATGAAAAACTGTTTTTT. Protein sequence: CASSPGTGSTNEKLFF.

The CDR3 DNA is TGTGCCAGCGTCGGGTACTATGGCTACACCTTC. Encoded protein: CASVGYYGYTF. This chain links TRBV6-5 with TRBJ1-2; no reliable D call. The CDR3 runs 11 residues. Trimming took off 8 bases at V and 3 bases at J, with 7 bases between the two ends. Looked up from germline, CDR1 is MNHEY and CDR2 is SVGAGI.

The V and J genes are TRBV5-4 and TRBJ1-2; TRBD1 aligns across 12 bases. This CDR3 has 15 residues. In germline, CDR1 is SGHNT, CDR2 YYREEE (reference sequence). V dropped 3 bases and J dropped 7; count of bases not matched to a gene: 7. CDR3 DNA: TGTGCCAGCAGCTCCGGGACAGGGGGCGCGCGTGGCTACACCTTC. Translation gives CASSSGTGGARGYTF.

This clone has a handful of counts. The CDR3 sequence: CASSSQAGHSYNEQFF. Written as DNA, the CDR3 is TGTGCCAGCAGTTCTCAAGCGGGGCACAGCTACAATGAGCAGTTCTTC. The gene calls are TRBV27 and TRBJ2-1, with TRBD2 matching 7 bases. Trimming removed 4 bases from V and 3 bases from J; junction bases left unmatched: 9. The CDR3 spans 16 residues. Per the germline V gene, CDR1 is MNHEY and CDR2 is SMNVEV (reference sequence).